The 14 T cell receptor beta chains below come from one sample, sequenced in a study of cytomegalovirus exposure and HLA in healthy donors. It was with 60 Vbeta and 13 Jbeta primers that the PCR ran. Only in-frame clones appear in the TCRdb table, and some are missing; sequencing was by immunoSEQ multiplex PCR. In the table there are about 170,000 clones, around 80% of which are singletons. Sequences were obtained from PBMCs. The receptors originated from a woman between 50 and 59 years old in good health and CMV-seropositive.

This chain's CDR3 is CAISESTRGRGGDEQYF. The CDR3 bases are TGTGCCATCAGTGAGTCGACTCGGGGGCGCGGGGGCGACGAGCAGTACTTC. The J gene is TRBJ2-7, the V gene TRBV10-3; D perhaps matches TRBD2 (7 bases). This CDR3 has 17 amino acids. CDR1 is ENHRY, CDR2 SYGVKD, per germline. Trimming pared 0 bases from V and 5 bases from J, leaving 20 bases between.

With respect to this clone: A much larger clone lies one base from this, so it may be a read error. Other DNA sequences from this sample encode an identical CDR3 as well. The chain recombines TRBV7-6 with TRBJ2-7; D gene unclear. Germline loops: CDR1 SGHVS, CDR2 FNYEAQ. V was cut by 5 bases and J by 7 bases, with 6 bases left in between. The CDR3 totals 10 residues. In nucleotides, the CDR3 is TGTGCCAGCAGCCCCCGGGAGCAGTACTTC. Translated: CASSPREQYF.

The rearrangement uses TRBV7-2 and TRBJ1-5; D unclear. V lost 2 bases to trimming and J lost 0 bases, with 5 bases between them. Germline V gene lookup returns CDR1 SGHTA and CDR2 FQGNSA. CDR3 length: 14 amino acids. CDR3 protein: CASSLWSSNQPQHF. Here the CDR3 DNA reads TGTGCCAGCAGCTTATGGAGTAGCAATCAGCCCCAGCATTTT. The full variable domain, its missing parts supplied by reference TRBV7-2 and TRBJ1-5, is GAGVSQSPSNKVTEKGKDVELRCDPISGHTALYWYRQSLGQGLEFLIYFQGNSAPDKSGLPSDRFSAERTGGSVSTLTIQRTQQEDSAVYLCASSLWSSNQPQHFGDGTRLSIL.

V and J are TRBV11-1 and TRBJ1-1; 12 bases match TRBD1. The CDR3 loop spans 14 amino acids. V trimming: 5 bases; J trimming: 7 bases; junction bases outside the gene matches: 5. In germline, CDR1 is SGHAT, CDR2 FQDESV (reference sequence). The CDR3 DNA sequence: TGTGCCAGCAGCCGGGACAGGGGGCTGGGTGAAGCTTTCTTT. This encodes CASSRDRGLGEAFF.

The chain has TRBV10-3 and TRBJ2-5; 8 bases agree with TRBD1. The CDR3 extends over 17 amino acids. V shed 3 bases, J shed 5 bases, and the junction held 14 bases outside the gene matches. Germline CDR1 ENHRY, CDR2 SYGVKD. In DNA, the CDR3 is TGTGCCATCAGTGAACTCTTTGAGACAGGGGCCAGGGAGACCCAGTACTTC. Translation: CAISELFETGARETQYF.

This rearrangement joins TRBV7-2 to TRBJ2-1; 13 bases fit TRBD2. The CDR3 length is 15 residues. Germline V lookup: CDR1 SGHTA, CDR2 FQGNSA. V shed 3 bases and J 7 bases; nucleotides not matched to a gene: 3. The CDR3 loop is CASSLGTSGVNEQFF. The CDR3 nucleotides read TGTGCCAGCAGCTTGGGGACTAGCGGGGTTAATGAGCAGTTCTTC.

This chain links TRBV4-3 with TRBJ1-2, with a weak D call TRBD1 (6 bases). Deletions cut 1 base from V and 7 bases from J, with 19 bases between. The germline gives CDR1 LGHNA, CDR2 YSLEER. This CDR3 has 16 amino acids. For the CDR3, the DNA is TGCGCCAGCAGCCAAGTCGCGGGGGCGGCCATAGGTGGCTACACCTTC. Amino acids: CASSQVAGAAIGGYTF.

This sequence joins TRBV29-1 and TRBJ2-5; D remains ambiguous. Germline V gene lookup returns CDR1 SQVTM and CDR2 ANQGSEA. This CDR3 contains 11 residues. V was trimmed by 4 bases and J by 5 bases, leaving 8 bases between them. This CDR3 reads CSVAGPETQYF. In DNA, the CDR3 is TGCAGCGTTGCTGGGCCGGAGACCCAGTACTTC.

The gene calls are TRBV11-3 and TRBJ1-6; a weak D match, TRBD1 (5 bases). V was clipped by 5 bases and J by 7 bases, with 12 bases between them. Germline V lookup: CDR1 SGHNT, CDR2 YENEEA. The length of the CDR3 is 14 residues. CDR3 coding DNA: TGTGCCAGCAGCAGAGGAGGGGACAATTCACCCCTCCACTTT. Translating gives CASSRGGDNSPLHF.

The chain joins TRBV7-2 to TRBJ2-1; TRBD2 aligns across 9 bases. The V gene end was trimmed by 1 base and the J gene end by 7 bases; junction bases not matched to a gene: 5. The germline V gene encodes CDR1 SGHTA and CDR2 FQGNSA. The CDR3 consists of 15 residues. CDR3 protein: CASSLVAGDLNEQFF. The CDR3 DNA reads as TGTGCCAGCAGCTTAGTAGCGGGAGACCTAAATGAGCAGTTCTTC.

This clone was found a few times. The CDR3 nucleotides are TGTGCCAGCAGTAAGGGACAGGGAAGTGAAAAACTGTTTTTT. Residues: CASSKGQGSEKLFF. The chain carries TRBV6-5 and TRBJ1-4; 9 bases map to TRBD1. Unmatched junction bases numbered 5, after V lost 5 bases and J lost 7 bases. Germline V lookup: CDR1 MNHEY, CDR2 SVGAGI. The CDR3 consists of 14 residues.

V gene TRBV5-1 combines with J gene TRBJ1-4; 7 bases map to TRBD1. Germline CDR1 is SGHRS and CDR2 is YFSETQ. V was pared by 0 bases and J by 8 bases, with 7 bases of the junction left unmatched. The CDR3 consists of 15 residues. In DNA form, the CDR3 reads TGCGCCAGCAGCTTGGGATACAGGGGCGGGGAAAAACTGTTTTTT. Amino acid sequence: CASSLGYRGGEKLFF.

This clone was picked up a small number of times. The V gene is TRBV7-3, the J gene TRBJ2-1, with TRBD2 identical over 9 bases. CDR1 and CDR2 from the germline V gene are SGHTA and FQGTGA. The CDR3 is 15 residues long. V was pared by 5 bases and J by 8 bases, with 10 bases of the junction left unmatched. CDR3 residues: CASSPVGSGGYEQFF. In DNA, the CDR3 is TGTGCCAGCAGCCCCGTGGGTAGCGGGGGATATGAGCAGTTCTTC. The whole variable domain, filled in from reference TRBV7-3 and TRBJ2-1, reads GAGVSQTPSNKVTEKGKYVELRCDPISGHTALYWYRQSLGQGPEFLIYFQGTGAADDSGLPNDRFFAVRPEGSVSTLKIQRTERGDSAVYLCASSPVGSGGYEQFFGPGTRLTVL.

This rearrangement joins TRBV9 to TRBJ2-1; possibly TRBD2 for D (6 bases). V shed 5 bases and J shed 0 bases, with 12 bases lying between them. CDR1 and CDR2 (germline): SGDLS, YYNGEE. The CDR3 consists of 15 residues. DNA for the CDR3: TGTGCCAGCAGTCAAGGGCGGGACTCCTACAATGAGCAGTTCTTC. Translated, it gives CASSQGRDSYNEQFF.